This T cell receptor beta chain was captured in a study of blood T cell repertoires in COVID-19. Germline-derived CDR1 and CDR2 are SSHAT and FNYEAQ (reference sequence). The CDR3 length is 15 residues. This table comes from immunoSEQ multiplex PCR, and its TCRdb copy is limited to in-frame clones, with some not included. This table holds 200,000 to 250,000 clones, 80% to 90% found once. A note on this clone: A read error may produce the germline difference seen at one junction end.

The chain combines TRBV7-7 with TRBJ2-2; 7 nucleotides line up with TRBD1. The clonotype was recovered from an elderly man with acute or convalescent COVID-19. The specimen sequenced was peripheral blood. In DNA form, the CDR3 reads TGTGCTAGCAGCTCCACAGGGGCGTGGACCGGGGAGCTGTTTTTT. Its translation: CASSSTGAWTGELFF.